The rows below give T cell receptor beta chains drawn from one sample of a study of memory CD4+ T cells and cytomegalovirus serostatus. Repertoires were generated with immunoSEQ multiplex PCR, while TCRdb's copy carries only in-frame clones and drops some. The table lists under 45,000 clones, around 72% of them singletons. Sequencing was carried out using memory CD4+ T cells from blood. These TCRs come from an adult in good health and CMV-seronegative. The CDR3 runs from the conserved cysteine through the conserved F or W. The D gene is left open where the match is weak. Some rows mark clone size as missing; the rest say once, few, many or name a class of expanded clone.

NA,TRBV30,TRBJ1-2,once,TGTGCCTCTCCCATCCAGGGCGCCCTGGGCTATGGCTACACCTTC,CASPIQGALGYGYTF
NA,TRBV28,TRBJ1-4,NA,TGTGCCAGCAGTTTTCAACTGGCAGAAAAACTGTTTTTT,CASSFQLAEKLFF
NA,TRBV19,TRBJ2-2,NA,TGTGCCAGTACAGTGACAGTCACCGGGGAGCTGTTTTTT,CASTVTVTGELFF
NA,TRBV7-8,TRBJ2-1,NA,TGTGCCAGCAGCTTAACCGGGGCCTCTCTCAATGAGCAGTTCTTC,CASSLTGASLNEQFF
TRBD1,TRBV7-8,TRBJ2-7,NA,TGTGCCAGCAGCCCCCGACAGGGGGCGGTAAACGAGCAGTACTTC,CASSPRQGAVNEQYF
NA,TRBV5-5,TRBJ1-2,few,TGTGCCAGCAGCACCGTTTCTTCCTATGGCTACACCTTC,CASSTVSSYGYTF
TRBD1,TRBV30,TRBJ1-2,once,TGTGCCTGGGGACAGGGAATGATTGGCTACACCTTC,CAWGQGMIGYTF
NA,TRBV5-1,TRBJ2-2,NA,TGCGCCAGCACACCTAGAGGGGCGAACACCGGGGAGCTGTTTTTT,CASTPRGANTGELFF
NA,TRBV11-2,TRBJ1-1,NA,TGTGCCAGCAGCTTAAACGGTCCCACTGAAGCTTTCTTT,CASSLNGPTEAFF
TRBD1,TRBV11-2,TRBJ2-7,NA,TGTGCCAGCAGCTCAAGACAGGGCGGCGAGCAGTACTTC,CASSSRQGGEQYF
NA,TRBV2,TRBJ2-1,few,TGTGCCAGCAGTGGACCCATGGTAAGCTCCTACAATGAGCAGTTCTTC,CASSGPMVSSYNEQFF
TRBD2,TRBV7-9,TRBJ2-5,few,TGTGCCAGCAGCCCGGTAGCGGGCGGTGGGGAGACCCAGTACTTC,CASSPVAGGGETQYF
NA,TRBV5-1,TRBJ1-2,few,TGCGCCAGCAGGAGAGAAGGAGCCATGTATGGCTACACCTTC,CASRREGAMYGYTF
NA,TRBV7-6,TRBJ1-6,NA,TGTGCCAGCAGCCAACCGGATTCACCCCTCCACTTT,CASSQPDSPLHF
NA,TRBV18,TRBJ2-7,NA,TGTGCCAGCTCAGAAGACAGGTCTCGGCAGTACTTC,CASSEDRSRQYF
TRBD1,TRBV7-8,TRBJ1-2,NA,TGTGCCACCGCTCCAGGGGGCTTTGGCTACACCTTC,CATAPGGFGYTF
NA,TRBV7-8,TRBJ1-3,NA,TGTGCCAGCAGCTTAGATGGAAACACCATATATTTT,CASSLDGNTIYF
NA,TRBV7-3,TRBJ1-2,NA,TGTGCCAGCAGCTTAACTCTAGCGGGGAGTGGCTACACCTTC,CASSLTLAGSGYTF
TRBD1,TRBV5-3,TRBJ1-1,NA,TGTGCCAGAAGTCAGGACAGGGAAAGGGGGAACACTGAAGCTTTCTTT,CARSQDRERGNTEAFF
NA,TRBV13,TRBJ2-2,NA,TGTGCCAGCAGCTTAGTTGGGGAACCTGGTTCTTCCGGGGAGCTGTTTTTT,CASSLVGEPGSSGELFF
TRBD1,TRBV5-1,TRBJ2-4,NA,TGCGCCAGCACAGACAGGGTAGGGAACATTCAGTACTTC,CASTDRVGNIQYF
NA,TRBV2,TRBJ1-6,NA,TGTGCCAGCAGTGAACAGAGAATTTCACCCCTCCACTTT,CASSEQRISPLHF
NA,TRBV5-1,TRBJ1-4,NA,TGCGCCAGCAGCTTGTCCCCAGGCCGGGGAGAAAAACTGTTTTTT,CASSLSPGRGEKLFF
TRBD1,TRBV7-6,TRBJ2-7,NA,TGTGCCAGCAGCCCGCTTTGGGGACAGGGTGAGCAAAGCTCCTACGAGCAGTACTTC,CASSPLWGQGEQSSYEQYF
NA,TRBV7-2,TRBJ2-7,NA,TGTGCCAGCAGCTTAGGGGTGGCGTTGACCCCCTACGAGCAGTACTTC,CASSLGVALTPYEQYF
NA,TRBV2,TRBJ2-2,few,TGTGCCAGCAGTGAAGCGGTGACTCCCGCCGGGGAGCTGTTTTTT,CASSEAVTPAGELFF
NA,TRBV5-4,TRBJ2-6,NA,TGTGCCAGCAGCTTACAGGCTGGGGCCAACGTCCTGACTTTC,CASSLQAGANVLTF
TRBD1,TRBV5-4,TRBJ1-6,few,TGTGCCAGCAGCTTTACCAGGGGGCCCCTCCACTTT,CASSFTRGPLHF
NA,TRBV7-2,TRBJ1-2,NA,TGTGCCAGCAGCTCCTACAGCTGGAACTATGGCTACACCTTC,CASSSYSWNYGYTF
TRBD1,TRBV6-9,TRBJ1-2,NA,TGTGCCAGCAGTCAGGGACAGGGACGTTATGGCTACACCTTC,CASSQGQGRYGYTF
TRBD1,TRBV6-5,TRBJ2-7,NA,TGTGCCAGCAGTTACTACAGGGGGACGAACGAGCAGTACTTC,CASSYYRGTNEQYF
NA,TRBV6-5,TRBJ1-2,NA,TGTGCCAGCAGTTACATGTGGGGATTTAACTATGGCTACACCTTC,CASSYMWGFNYGYTF
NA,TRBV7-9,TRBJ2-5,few,TGTGCCAGCAGCCGCCGGACAGAAAAAGAGACCCAGTACTTC,CASSRRTEKETQYF